The 14 T cell receptor beta chains below were found in one sample sequenced in a study of technical replicates of blood from a few donors. Here immunoSEQ multiplex PCR was the method, and the copy in TCRdb shows in-frame clones only, minus some. This sample has 55,000 to 80,000 clones; nearly 98% occur once, and the top ten carry around 0.2%. The specimen was T cells isolated from PBMCs. The receptors were sampled from a human donor in good health.

The chain combines TRBV5-1 with TRBJ1-2; D not resolved. This CDR3 is 13 amino acids long. The V end lost 2 bases, the J end lost 7 bases, and 12 bases lay between the germline ends. Germline CDR1 and CDR2: SGHRS and YFSETQ. CDR3 bases: TGCGCCAGCAGCTTTTGGCCCGGGTCTGGCTACACCTTC. It yields the protein CASSFWPGSGYTF.

This sequence joins TRBV29-1 and TRBJ1-1, with D possibly TRBD1 on 5 matching bases. This CDR3 comprises 11 residues. The germline gives CDR1 SQVTM, CDR2 ANQGSEA. Trimming removed 6 bases at V and 1 base at J, with 6 bases between. As DNA, the CDR3 is TGCAGCGTGACAGAGAACACTGAAGCTTTCTTT. The encoded protein is CSVTENTEAFF.

This clone was picked up a small number of times. J is TRBJ1-1 and V is TRBV25-1; perhaps TRBD1 as D (5 bases). Germline V gene sequence: CDR1 MGHDK, CDR2 SYGVNS. CDR3 length: 12 amino acids. The ends were cut back, 9 bases at V and 4 bases at J, with 12 bases in the middle. The CDR3 bases are TGTGCCAGTGGCCTGGGGGGCACTGAAGCTTTCTTT. Protein sequence: CASGLGGTEAFF.

V usage is TRBV4-1 and J usage is TRBJ2-7; TRBD1 matches at 9 bases. CDR1 and CDR2 from the germline V gene are MGHRA and YSYEKL. The CDR3 is 14 residues long. The V gene end was trimmed by 4 bases and the J gene end by 2 bases; junction bases not matched to a gene: 3. CDR3 in DNA: TGCGCCAGCAGCCGGGACAGGGATACCTACGAGCAGTACTTC. Amino acid sequence: CASSRDRDTYEQYF.

V usage is TRBV16 and J usage is TRBJ1-1; D gene ambiguous. Per germline, CDR1 KGHSY and CDR2 FQNENV. V dropped 0 bases and J dropped 2 bases, with 10 bases sitting between them. This CDR3 region has 15 residues. The CDR3, as DNA: TGTGCCAGCAGCCAATCGGTAGGCGGCAACACTGAAGCTTTCTTT. Translated, it gives CASSQSVGGNTEAFF.

The chain links TRBV4-1 to TRBJ1-2; 8 nucleotides line up with TRBD1. CDR3 length: 16 residues. CDR1 and CDR2 from the germline V gene are MGHRA and YSYEKL. J lost 4 bases, V lost 2 bases, and 9 bases had no gene match. CDR3 DNA: TGCGCCAGCAGCCAATCTCCATGGGACAGGTTCTATGGCTACACCTTC. Amino acids: CASSQSPWDRFYGYTF.

This chain joins TRBV5-1 and TRBJ1-2, with 7 bases that match TRBD1. CDR1 is SGHRS and CDR2 is YFSETQ in the germline V gene. The CDR3 is 14 amino acids. The J segment lost 2 bases and the V segment lost 3 bases, leaving 4 bases of the junction unmatched. Written as DNA, the CDR3 is TGCGCCAGCAGCTCTTTGACAGGGAACTATGGCTACACCTTC. Encoded protein: CASSSLTGNYGYTF.

This chain uses TRBV30 with TRBJ2-3, with D possibly matching TRBD2 (5 bases). The CDR3 covers 15 residues. V dropped 5 bases and J dropped 0 bases, with 15 bases sitting between them. Germline CDR1 is GTSNPN and CDR2 is SVGIG (reference sequence). The CDR3 coding sequence is TGTGCCTGGGTTGGGAGCGGTTCCAGCACAGATACGCAGTATTTT. It codes for CAWVGSGSSTDTQYF.

The rearrangement joins TRBV6-1 to TRBJ2-7, with a possible D match to TRBD2 (6 bases). The germline CDR1 and CDR2 sequences are MNHNS and SASEGT. The CDR3 is made up of 14 amino acids. The V gene lost 1 base and the J gene lost 5 bases, with 12 bases spanning the gap. CDR3 protein: CASSEGGGSDEQYF. Here the CDR3 DNA reads TGTGCCAGCAGTGAAGGTGGAGGGTCGGACGAGCAGTACTTC.

The chain couples TRBV5-8 to TRBJ2-3; TRBD1 agrees at 8 bases. The germline V gene has CDR1 SGHTS and CDR2 YDEGEE. CDR3 size: 15 residues. Losses at the gene ends were 3 bases for V and 5 bases for J; bases not matched to a gene: 8. DNA of the CDR3: TGTGCCAGCAGCTGGGGACAGGAAGAAATAGATACGCAGTATTTT. It is translated as CASSWGQEEIDTQYF.

This chain connects TRBV27 to TRBJ2-2; TRBD1 agrees at 8 bases. This CDR3 spans 14 amino acids. V was pared by 5 bases and J by 7 bases, with 6 bases of the junction left unmatched. Germline V gene lookup returns CDR1 MNHEY and CDR2 SMNVEV (reference sequence). The CDR3 loop is CASSRTGLDGELFF. DNA of the CDR3: TGTGCCAGCAGTAGGACAGGGTTGGACGGGGAGCTGTTTTTT.

The chain has TRBV7-3 and TRBJ1-2; maybe TRBD1 (5 bases). Germline CDR1 and CDR2: SGHTA and FQGTGA. V shed 2 bases and J shed 7 bases, with 11 bases lying between them. The CDR3 is made up of 13 amino acids. The CDR3 DNA sequence: TGTGCCAGCAGCTTAGAGCGGGGGTTTGGCTACACCTTC. Amino acids: CASSLERGFGYTF.

The V and J genes are TRBV6-5 and TRBJ1-2, with 8 bases matching TRBD1. This CDR3 is 15 amino acids long. CDR1 is MNHEY and CDR2 is SVGAGI in the germline V gene. J gave up 4 bases and V 6 bases, and 10 bases lay outside the gene matches. CDR3 nucleotide sequence: TGTGCCAGCAGCGGGCGGACAGGGCTGGGCTATGGCTACACCTTC. It is translated as CASSGRTGLGYGYTF.

The chain links TRBV18 to TRBJ1-3; a weak D match, TRBD1 (5 bases). Trimming removed 0 bases from V and 2 bases from J, with 8 bases in between. The CDR3 has 15 residues. Germline CDR1 reads KGHSH; CDR2 reads LQKENI. The CDR3 is CASSPPQQAGNTIYF. The CDR3 DNA sequence: TGTGCCAGCTCACCACCACAACAGGCTGGAAACACCATATATTTT.